One T cell receptor (beta chain) is described in this entry. The data were obtained in a study of cytomegalovirus exposure and HLA in healthy donors. PCR involved 60 Vbeta and 13 Jbeta primers. Clones were read by immunoSEQ multiplex PCR, and TCRdb kept only the in-frame ones, dropping some. The sample yields 100,000 to 150,000 clones, roughly 78% seen once. Germline V gene sequence: CDR1 MDHEN, CDR2 SYDVKM. The CDR3 spans 14 residues. V lost 5 bases to trimming and J lost 8 bases; unmatched junction nucleotides: 9. Material for sequencing was PBMCs. The J gene is TRBJ1-2, the V gene TRBV28; 9 bases align to TRBD1. This clonotype originated in a man aged 50 to 60 in good health and CMV-seropositive. CDR3 residues: CASSLTGTGKGYTF. The CDR3 DNA sequence: TGTGCCAGCAGTCTTACCGGGACAGGGAAGGGCTACACCTTC.